This entry is about one T cell receptor (beta chain). Its antigen is currently unknown. UMI-labeled TRB cDNA libraries were prepared by 5' RACE. TCRdb reprocessed the 5' RACE reads and keeps a single row for each CDR3 protein, giving no DNA. This sample's table has about 63,000 distinct CDR3 sequences. This record belongs to a study of CXCR3-negative and CXCR3-positive naive CD8 T cells. Findings of the study overall: Within a donor, both naive subsets shared TRBV-TRBJ usage, unlike memory cells. Researchers report that CXCR3-positive naive cells carry more hydrophobic TRB CDR3s than CXCR3-negative naive cells. Partial loss of CXCR3 expression followed cryopreservation; most assays used fresh PBMCs. Between one naive subset and the other, surface CD5 was comparable, and TCR strength was inferred from TRB CDR3 properties.

There are 15 residues in the CDR3. Germline assignment: CDR1 SEHNR and CDR2 FQNEAQ (reference sequence). CD45RO-CCR7+CD27+CD95- was the phenotype of naive CD8+ T cells. The chain recombines TRBV7-9 with TRBJ1-5. The sample comprised naive CXCR3+ CD8+ T cells from blood. The subset is: CD45RO-CCR7+CD27+CD95- naive CD8+ T cells expressing CXCR3 (TNR3+). The sequence was collected from a human donor in good health. Some clones in this sample may be carry-over from other donors' samples. CDR3 region: CASSGGFSSNQPQHF.